The present T cell receptor beta chain was sequenced within a study of regulatory T cells in long-lasting Graves disease. Time point reported: newly diagnosed GD, antithyroid drugs for less than 3 months. PBMC-extracted RNA yielded the TCR library. The germline gives CDR1 SGHAT, CDR2 FQNNGV. Trimming stripped 6 bases from V and 1 base from J, with 6 bases between. CDR3 length: 12 residues. Whole-study results and caveats: Persistent disease showed a preference for TRBV28, TRBJ1-2 and TRBJ2-5. Persistent patients had a count of shared public clonotypes (about 2,700) that exceeded that of new patients (around 970).

Ten or more counts support this clonotype. Its matching antigen is unknown. Arm-PCR of CDR3 regions with iRepertoire HTBI primers generated TCR beta libraries. Via MiXCR, TCRdb re-called the multiplex PCR reads, giving one row per CDR3 protein. Found here are around 470,000 distinct CDR3 sequences, roughly 15% of them singletons; the top ten hold more than 15%. The sample was also linked to a second study, of T cells in Graves' hyperthyroidism and ophthalmopathy. From that study: Also found in blood were most expanded thyroid clonotypes above 0.001.

The rearrangement uses TRBV11-2 and TRBJ1-1; D is ambiguous. Sequenced here: peripheral blood mononuclear cells (PBMCs), sampled at new diagnosis, from a patient treated with antithyroid drugs. The receptor was derived from a woman in her forties or fifties with Graves disease. The CDR3 DNA is TGTGCCAGCAGTGCCCAGAACACTGAAGCTTTCTTT. Translating it yields CASSAQNTEAFF.